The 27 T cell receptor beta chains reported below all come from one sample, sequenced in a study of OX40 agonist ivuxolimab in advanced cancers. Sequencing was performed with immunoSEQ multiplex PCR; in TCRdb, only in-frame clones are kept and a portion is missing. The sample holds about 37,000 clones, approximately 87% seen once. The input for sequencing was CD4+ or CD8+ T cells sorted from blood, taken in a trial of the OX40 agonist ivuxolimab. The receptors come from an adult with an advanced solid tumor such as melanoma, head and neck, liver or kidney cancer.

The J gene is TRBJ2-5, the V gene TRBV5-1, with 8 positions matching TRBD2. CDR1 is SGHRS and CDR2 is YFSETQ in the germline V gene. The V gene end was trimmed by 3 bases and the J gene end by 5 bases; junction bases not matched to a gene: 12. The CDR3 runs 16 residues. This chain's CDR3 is CASSSRLASPFETQYF. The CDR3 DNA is TGCGCCAGCAGCTCCCGACTAGCGAGTCCCTTTGAGACCCAGTACTTC.

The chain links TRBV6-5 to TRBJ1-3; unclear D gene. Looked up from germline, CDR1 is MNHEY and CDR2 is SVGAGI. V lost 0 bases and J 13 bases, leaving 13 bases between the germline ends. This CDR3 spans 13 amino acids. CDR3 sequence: CASSYSLLTDIYF. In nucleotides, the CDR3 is TGTGCCAGCAGTTACTCACTTCTAACCGATATATATTTT.

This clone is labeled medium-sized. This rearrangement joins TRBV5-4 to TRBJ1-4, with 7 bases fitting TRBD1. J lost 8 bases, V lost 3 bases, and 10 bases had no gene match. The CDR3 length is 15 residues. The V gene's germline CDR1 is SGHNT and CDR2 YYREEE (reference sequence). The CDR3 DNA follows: TGTGCCAGCAGCTCCAACAGGGGAATAGACGAAAAACTGTTTTTT. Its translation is CASSSNRGIDEKLFF. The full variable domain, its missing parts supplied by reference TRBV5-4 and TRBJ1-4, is ETGVTQSPTHLIKTRGQQVTLRCSSQSGHNTVSWYQQALGQGPQFIFQYYREEENGRGNFPPRFSGLQFPNYSSELNVNALELDDSALYLCASSSNRGIDEKLFFGSGTQLSVL.

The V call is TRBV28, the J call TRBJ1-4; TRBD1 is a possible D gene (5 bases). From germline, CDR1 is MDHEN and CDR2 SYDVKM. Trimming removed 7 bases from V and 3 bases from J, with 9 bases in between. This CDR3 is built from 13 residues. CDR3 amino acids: CASMAGSNEKLFF. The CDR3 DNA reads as TGTGCCAGCATGGCAGGGTCTAATGAAAAACTGTTTTTT. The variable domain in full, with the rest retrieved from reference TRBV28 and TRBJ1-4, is DVKVTQSSRYLVKRTGEKVFLECVQDMDHENMFWYRQDPGLGLRLIYFSYDVKMKEKGDIPEGYSVSREKKERFSLILESASTNQTSMYLCASMAGSNEKLFFGSGTQLSVL.

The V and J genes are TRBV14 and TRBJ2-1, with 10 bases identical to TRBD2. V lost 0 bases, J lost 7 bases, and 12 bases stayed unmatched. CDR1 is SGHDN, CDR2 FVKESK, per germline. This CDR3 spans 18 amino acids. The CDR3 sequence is CASSQDFVGLAGVNEQFF. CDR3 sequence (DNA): TGTGCCAGCAGCCAAGATTTTGTCGGGCTAGCGGGAGTTAATGAGCAGTTCTTC.

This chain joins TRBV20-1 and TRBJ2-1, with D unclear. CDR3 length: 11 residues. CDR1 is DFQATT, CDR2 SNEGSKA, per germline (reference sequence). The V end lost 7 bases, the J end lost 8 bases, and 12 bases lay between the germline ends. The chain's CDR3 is CSVALADEQFF. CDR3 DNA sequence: TGCAGTGTAGCTTTGGCGGATGAGCAGTTCTTC.

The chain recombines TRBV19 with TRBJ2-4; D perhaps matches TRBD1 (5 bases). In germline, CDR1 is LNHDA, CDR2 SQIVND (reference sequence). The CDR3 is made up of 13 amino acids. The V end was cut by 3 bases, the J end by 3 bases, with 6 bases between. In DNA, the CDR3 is TGTGCCAGTAGTATCCAGGGCAAAAACATTCAGTACTTC. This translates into CASSIQGKNIQYF.

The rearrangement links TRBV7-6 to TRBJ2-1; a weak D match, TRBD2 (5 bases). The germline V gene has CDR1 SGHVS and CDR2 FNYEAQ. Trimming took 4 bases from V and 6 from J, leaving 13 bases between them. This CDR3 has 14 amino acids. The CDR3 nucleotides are TGTGCCAGCAGCTCCGGGGATCAAGCCAATGAGCAGTTCTTC. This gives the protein CASSSGDQANEQFF.

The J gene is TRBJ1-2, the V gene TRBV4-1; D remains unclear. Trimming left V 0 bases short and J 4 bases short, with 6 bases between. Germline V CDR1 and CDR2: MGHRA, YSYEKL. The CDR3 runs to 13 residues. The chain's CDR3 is CASSQDPSYGYTF. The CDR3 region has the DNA TGCGCCAGCAGCCAAGATCCCAGCTATGGCTACACCTTC.

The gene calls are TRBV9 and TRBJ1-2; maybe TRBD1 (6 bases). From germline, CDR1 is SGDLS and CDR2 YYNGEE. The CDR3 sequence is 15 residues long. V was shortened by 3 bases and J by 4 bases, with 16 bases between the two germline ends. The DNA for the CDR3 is TGTGCCAGCAGCGCGTCACAGGGCATTGGCTATGGCTACACCTTC. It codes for CASSASQGIGYGYTF.

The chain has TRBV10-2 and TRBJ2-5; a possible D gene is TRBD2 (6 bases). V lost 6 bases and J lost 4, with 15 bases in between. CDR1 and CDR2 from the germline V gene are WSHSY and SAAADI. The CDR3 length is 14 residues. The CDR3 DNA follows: TGCGCCAGCAGGTTCGCGGGGTCGGGAGAGACCCAGTACTTC. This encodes CASRFAGSGETQYF.

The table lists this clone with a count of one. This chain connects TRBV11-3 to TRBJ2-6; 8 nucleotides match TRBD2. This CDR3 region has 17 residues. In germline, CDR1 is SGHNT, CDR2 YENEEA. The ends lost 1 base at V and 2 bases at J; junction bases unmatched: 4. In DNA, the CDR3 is TGTGCCAGCAGCTTAGGAAGCGGGGGCCCTGGGGCCAACGTCCTGACTTTC. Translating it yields CASSLGSGGPGANVLTF. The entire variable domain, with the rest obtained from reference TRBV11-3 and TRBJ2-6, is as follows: EAGVVQSPRYKIIEKKQPVAFWCNPISGHNTLYWYLQNLGQGPELLIRYENEEAVDDSQLPKDRFSAERLKGVDSTLKIQPAELGDSAVYLCASSLGSGGPGANVLTFGAGSRLTVL.

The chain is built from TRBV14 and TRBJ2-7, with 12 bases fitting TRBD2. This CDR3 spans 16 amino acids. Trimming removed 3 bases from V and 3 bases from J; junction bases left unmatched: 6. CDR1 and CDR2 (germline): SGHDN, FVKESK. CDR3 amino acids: CASSHATSGGLYEQYF. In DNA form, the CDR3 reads TGTGCCAGCAGCCACGCCACTAGCGGGGGGCTCTACGAGCAGTACTTC.

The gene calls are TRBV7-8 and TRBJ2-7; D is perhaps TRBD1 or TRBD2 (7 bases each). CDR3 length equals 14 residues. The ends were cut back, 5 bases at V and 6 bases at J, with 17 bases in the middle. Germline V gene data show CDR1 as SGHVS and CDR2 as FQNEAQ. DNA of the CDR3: TGTGCCAGCAGCCGCGGCAGGGGGGGAATCGAGCAGTACTTC. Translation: CASSRGRGGIEQYF.

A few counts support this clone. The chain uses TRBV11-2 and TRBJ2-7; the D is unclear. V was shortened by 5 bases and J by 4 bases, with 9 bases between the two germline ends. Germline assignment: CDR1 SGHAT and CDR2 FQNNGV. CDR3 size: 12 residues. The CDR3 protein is CASSPRGYEQYF. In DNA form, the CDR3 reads TGTGCCAGCAGCCCCCGTGGGTACGAGCAGTACTTC.

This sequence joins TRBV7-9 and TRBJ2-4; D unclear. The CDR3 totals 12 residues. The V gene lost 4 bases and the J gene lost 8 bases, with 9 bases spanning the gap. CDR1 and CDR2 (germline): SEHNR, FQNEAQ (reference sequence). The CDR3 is CASSSKGHIQYF. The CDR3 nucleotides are TGTGCCAGCAGCTCTAAAGGCCACATTCAGTACTTC.

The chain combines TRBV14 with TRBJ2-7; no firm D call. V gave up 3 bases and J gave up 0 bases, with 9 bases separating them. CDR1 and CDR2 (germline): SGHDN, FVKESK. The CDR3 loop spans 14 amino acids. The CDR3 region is CASSQLFGSYEQYF. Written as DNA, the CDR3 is TGTGCCAGCAGCCAGCTTTTTGGCTCCTACGAGCAGTACTTC.

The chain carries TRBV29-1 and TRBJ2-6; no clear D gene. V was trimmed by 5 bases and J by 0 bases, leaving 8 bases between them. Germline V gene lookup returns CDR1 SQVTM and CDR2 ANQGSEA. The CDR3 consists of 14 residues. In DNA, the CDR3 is TGCAGCGTTATGGTGCTCTCTGGGGCCAACGTCCTGACTTTC. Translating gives CSVMVLSGANVLTF.

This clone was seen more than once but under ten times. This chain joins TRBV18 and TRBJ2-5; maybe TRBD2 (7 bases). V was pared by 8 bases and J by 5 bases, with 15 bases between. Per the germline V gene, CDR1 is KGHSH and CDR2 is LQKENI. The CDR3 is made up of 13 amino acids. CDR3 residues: CASKGGGEETQYF. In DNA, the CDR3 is TGTGCCAGCAAGGGAGGGGGAGAGGAGACCCAGTACTTC.

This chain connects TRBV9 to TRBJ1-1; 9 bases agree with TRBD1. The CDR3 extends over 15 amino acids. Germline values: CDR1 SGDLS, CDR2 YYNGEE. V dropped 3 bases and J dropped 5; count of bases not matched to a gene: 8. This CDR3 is CASSARDRVGTEAFF. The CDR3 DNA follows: TGTGCCAGCAGCGCGAGGGACAGGGTCGGTACTGAAGCTTTCTTT.

CDR3 region: CASSYGGAGSYEQYF. The CDR3 DNA sequence: TGTGCCAGCAGTTATGGGGGAGCCGGCTCCTACGAGCAGTACTTC. The chain is built from TRBV6-6 and TRBJ2-7; D is perhaps TRBD1 or TRBD2 (5 bases each). The CDR3 consists of 15 residues. The germline CDR1 and CDR2 sequences are MNHNY and SVGAGI (reference sequence). V was shortened by 3 bases and J by 0 bases, with 12 bases between the two germline ends.

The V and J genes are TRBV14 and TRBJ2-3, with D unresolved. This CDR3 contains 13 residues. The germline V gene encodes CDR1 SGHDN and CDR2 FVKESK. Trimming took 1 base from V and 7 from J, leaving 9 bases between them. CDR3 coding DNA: TGTGCCAGCAGCCAAGGGCGGTGGAATACGCAGTATTTT. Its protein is CASSQGRWNTQYF. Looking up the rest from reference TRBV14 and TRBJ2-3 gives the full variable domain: EAGVTQFPSHSVIEKGQTVTLRCDPISGHDNLYWYRRVMGKEIKFLLHFVKESKQDESGMPNNRFLAERTGGTYSTLKVQPAELEDSGVYFCASSQGRWNTQYFGPGTRLTVL.

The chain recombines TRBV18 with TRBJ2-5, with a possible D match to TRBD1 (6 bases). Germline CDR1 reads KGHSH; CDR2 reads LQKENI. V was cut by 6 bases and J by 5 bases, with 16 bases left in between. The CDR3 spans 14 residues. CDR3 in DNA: TGTGCCAGCTCCGAAAAACAGGGAGATGAGACCCAGTACTTC. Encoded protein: CASSEKQGDETQYF. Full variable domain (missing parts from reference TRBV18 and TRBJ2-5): NAGVMQNPRHLVRRRGQEARLRCSPMKGHSHVYWYRQLPEEGLKFMVYLQKENIIDESGMPKERFSAEFPKEGPSILRIQQVVRGDSAAYFCASSEKQGDETQYFGPGTRLLVL.

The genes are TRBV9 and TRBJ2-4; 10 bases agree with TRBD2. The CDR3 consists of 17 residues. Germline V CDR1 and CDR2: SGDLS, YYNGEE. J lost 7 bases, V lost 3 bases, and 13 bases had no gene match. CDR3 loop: CASSATGLAGARNIQYF. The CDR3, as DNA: TGTGCCAGCAGCGCTACAGGCCTAGCGGGAGCAAGGAACATTCAGTACTTC.

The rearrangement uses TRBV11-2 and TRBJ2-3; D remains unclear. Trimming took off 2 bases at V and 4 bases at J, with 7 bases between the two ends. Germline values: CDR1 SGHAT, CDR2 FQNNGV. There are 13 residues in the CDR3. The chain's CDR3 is CASSLNWADTQYF. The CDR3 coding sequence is TGTGCCAGCAGCTTAAATTGGGCAGATACGCAGTATTTT.

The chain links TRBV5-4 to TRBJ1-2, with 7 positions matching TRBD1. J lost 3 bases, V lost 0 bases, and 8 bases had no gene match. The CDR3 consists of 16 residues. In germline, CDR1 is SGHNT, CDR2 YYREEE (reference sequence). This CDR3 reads CASSLAAGGLDYGYTF. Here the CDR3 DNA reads TGTGCCAGCAGCTTGGCAGCAGGGGGACTTGACTATGGCTACACCTTC.

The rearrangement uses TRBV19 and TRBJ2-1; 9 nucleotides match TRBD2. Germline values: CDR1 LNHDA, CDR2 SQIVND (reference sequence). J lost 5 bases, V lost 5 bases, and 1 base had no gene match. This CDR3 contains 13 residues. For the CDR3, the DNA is TGTGCCAGTAGTGGACTAGCGAACAATGAGCAGTTCTTC. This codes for CASSGLANNEQFF.